The 24 T cell receptor beta chains presented below share a single source sample, sequenced in a study of OX40 agonist ivuxolimab in advanced cancers. Sequencing used immunoSEQ multiplex PCR; TCRdb keeps in-frame clones, though not all of them. The repertoire has about 110,000 clones, 75% to 95% of them found once; the top ten carry under 0.85%. The sequencing here drew on CD4+ or CD8+ T cells sorted from blood, taken in a trial of the OX40 agonist ivuxolimab. The receptors originated from an adult with an advanced solid tumor such as melanoma, head and neck, liver or kidney cancer.

The gene calls are TRBV6-5 and TRBJ1-2; a possible D gene is TRBD1 (5 bases). V was clipped by 6 bases and J by 10 bases, with 12 bases between them. This CDR3 comprises 11 residues. Germline loops: CDR1 MNHEY, CDR2 SVGAGI. The DNA for the CDR3 is TGTGCCAGCAGAGGGACCAGGGACTACACCTTC. This translates into CASRGTRDYTF.

This chain uses TRBV4-2 with TRBJ1-2; D is unclear. The germline V and J ends were trimmed by 7 bases and 1 base, with 13 bases remaining between them. Germline V gene lookup returns CDR1 LGHNA and CDR2 YNFKEQ. This CDR3 is built from 14 residues. The CDR3 sequence: CASIPQEGNYGYTF. In DNA, the CDR3 is TGTGCCAGCATCCCGCAGGAGGGTAACTATGGCTACACCTTC.

The chain combines TRBV6-1 with TRBJ2-3; 8 bases map to TRBD2. CDR1 is MNHNS, CDR2 SASEGT, per germline. The V gene end was trimmed by 2 bases and the J gene end by 1 base; junction bases not matched to a gene: 2. This CDR3 comprises 15 residues. The CDR3 is CASSEPAGGTDTQYF. Written as DNA, the CDR3 is TGTGCCAGCAGTGAACCAGCGGGGGGCACAGATACGCAGTATTTT.

The chain has TRBV2 and TRBJ2-3; 9 nucleotides agree with TRBD1. This CDR3 has 15 amino acids. The V gene end was trimmed by 5 bases and the J gene end by 4 bases; junction bases not matched to a gene: 7. Germline assignment: CDR1 SNHLY and CDR2 FYNNEI. The CDR3 here is CASSIGQGSADTQYF. In DNA, the CDR3 is TGTGCCAGCAGTATCGGACAGGGGTCAGCAGATACGCAGTATTTT.

The chain links TRBV30 to TRBJ1-4; a possible D gene is TRBD1 (5 bases). Germline V CDR1 and CDR2: GTSNPN, SVGIG (reference sequence). Trimming left V 0 bases short and J 7 bases short, with 15 bases between. The CDR3 is made up of 15 amino acids. CDR3 region: CAWSVSGRDFEKLFF. The CDR3, as DNA: TGTGCCTGGAGTGTTTCGGGCAGGGATTTTGAAAAACTGTTTTTT.

The chain combines TRBV6-5 with TRBJ1-3; 9 nucleotides align to TRBD1. The germline V gene has CDR1 MNHEY and CDR2 SVGAGI. Unmatched junction bases numbered 3, after V lost 2 bases and J lost 1 base. CDR3 length equals 16 residues. The CDR3 DNA follows: TGTGCCAGCAGTTACGAGGGGACAGGGTCTGGAAACACCATATATTTT. Translated, it gives CASSYEGTGSGNTIYF.

The gene calls are TRBV7-2 and TRBJ2-1, with 7 positions matching TRBD2. The length of the CDR3 is 15 residues. Per germline, CDR1 SGHTA and CDR2 FQGNSA. The V segment lost 5 bases and the J segment 5 bases; nucleotides outside the gene matches: 9. In nucleotides, the CDR3 is TGTGCCAGCAGCCCGAGGACTAGTGGGAACAATGAGCAGTTCTTC. It translates to CASSPRTSGNNEQFF.

The gene calls are TRBV10-1 and TRBJ2-7; tentatively, D is TRBD1 or TRBD2 (5 bases each). Trimming pared 6 bases from V and 6 bases from J, leaving 15 bases between. CDR1 is WNHNN, CDR2 SYGVQD, per germline (reference sequence). This CDR3 has 13 residues. In DNA, the CDR3 is TGCGCCAGCAGCCCCTCCCCCGGGGCCGAGCAGTACTTC. Its translation is CASSPSPGAEQYF.

The gene calls are TRBV5-1 and TRBJ2-1; 9 bases line up with TRBD2. This CDR3 has 13 residues. The V gene end was trimmed by 7 bases and the J gene end by 6 bases; junction bases not matched to a gene: 5. Germline assignment: CDR1 SGHRS and CDR2 YFSETQ. The CDR3: CASARAGGNEQFF. CDR3 in DNA: TGCGCCAGCGCGCGAGCGGGGGGCAATGAGCAGTTCTTC.

The CDR3, as DNA: TGTGCCAGCAGCTTAGGGGGGCGCCTGAGGTTGGACACTGAAGCTTTCTTT. As protein: CASSLGGRLRLDTEAFF. The chain uses TRBV7-2 and TRBJ1-1; D is perhaps TRBD1 (6 bases). The germline gives CDR1 SGHTA, CDR2 FQGNSA. The CDR3 sequence is 17 residues long. V was trimmed by 1 base and J by 3 bases, leaving 18 bases between them.

This clone appeared a single time. This sequence joins TRBV5-6 and TRBJ2-3; the D is unclear. V was shortened by 3 bases and J by 2 bases, with 10 bases between the two germline ends. CDR3 length: 14 residues. Germline assignment: CDR1 SGHDT and CDR2 YYEEEE. In DNA, the CDR3 is TGTGCCAGCAGCTATTCGTCTCTCACAGATACGCAGTATTTT. This gives the protein CASSYSSLTDTQYF.

The J gene is TRBJ2-5, the V gene TRBV6-1; the D gene is possibly TRBD2 (6 bases). Germline V gene data show CDR1 as MNHNS and CDR2 as SASEGT. V was shortened by 4 bases and J by 5 bases, with 17 bases between the two germline ends. CDR3 length: 15 amino acids. CDR3 residues: CASSVGRLSAETQYF. DNA for the CDR3: TGTGCCAGCAGTGTGGGGAGGTTGAGTGCGGAGACCCAGTACTTC.

V usage is TRBV30 and J usage is TRBJ2-7, with 9 bases aligning to TRBD2. The CDR3 is made up of 14 amino acids. Germline CDR1 and CDR2: GTSNPN and SVGIG (reference sequence). After removal of 0 bases from V and 0 bases from J, the junction contained 0 bases not matched to a gene. The CDR3 loop is CAWSVLAGSYEQYF. The CDR3 DNA sequence: TGTGCCTGGAGTGTACTAGCGGGCTCCTACGAGCAGTACTTC.

This clone was seen a few times. The rearrangement uses TRBV19 and TRBJ2-1; 8 bases line up with TRBD2. Losses at the gene ends were 6 bases for V and 5 bases for J; bases not matched to a gene: 9. Per the germline V gene, CDR1 is LNHDA and CDR2 is SQIVND (reference sequence). CDR3 length: 15 residues. CDR3 coding DNA: TGTGCCAGTAGCCGCCCCGGGACTAGAGACAATGAGCAGTTCTTC. Protein sequence: CASSRPGTRDNEQFF. The full variable domain, with the rest looked up from reference TRBV19 and TRBJ2-1, is DGGITQSPKYLFRKEGQNVTLSCEQNLNHDAMYWYRQDPGQGLRLIYYSQIVNDFQKGDIAEGYSVSREKKESFPLTVTSAQKNPTAFYLCASSRPGTRDNEQFFGPGTRLTVL.

The chain joins TRBV20-1 to TRBJ2-7, with 8 bases that match TRBD1. Germline values: CDR1 DFQATT, CDR2 SNEGSKA (reference sequence). With 8 bases clipped from V and 5 bases from J, the junction kept 5 bases outside the gene matches. This CDR3 spans 11 amino acids. The CDR3 loop is CSSDRVHEQYF. Here the CDR3 DNA reads TGCAGTTCGGACAGGGTCCACGAGCAGTACTTC.

This clone was recorded only once. This chain uses TRBV7-9 with TRBJ2-7, with D tentatively TRBD1 (5 bases). The CDR3 consists of 14 residues. Germline-derived CDR1 and CDR2 are SEHNR and FQNEAQ (reference sequence). Trimming took 6 bases from V and 6 from J, leaving 18 bases between them. The CDR3 bases are TGTGCCAGCAGACCGACTGGTCCCCAGGGCGAGCAGTACTTC. It codes for CASRPTGPQGEQYF.

The genes are TRBV5-4 and TRBJ1-5, with 7 bases identical to TRBD1. Germline V gene sequence: CDR1 SGHNT, CDR2 YYREEE (reference sequence). The CDR3 consists of 19 residues. V lost 5 bases to trimming and J lost 5 bases; unmatched junction nucleotides: 22. In DNA form, the CDR3 reads TGTGCCAGCAGGATCGACAGGGTCTTATACGTCGCAGACCATCAGCCCCAGCATTTT. It encodes CASRIDRVLYVADHQPQHF. Based on the CDR3 plus reference TRBV5-4 and TRBJ1-5, the full variable domain is ETGVTQSPTHLIKTRGQQVTLRCSSQSGHNTVSWYQQALGQGPQFIFQYYREEENGRGNFPPRFSGLQFPNYSSELNVNALELDDSALYLCASRIDRVLYVADHQPQHFGDGTRLSIL.

The table lists this clone with a count of one. This sequence joins TRBV6-1 and TRBJ2-6; 7 nucleotides agree with TRBD1. CDR3 length equals 19 residues. Germline CDR1 reads MNHNS; CDR2 reads SASEGT. Trimming took 1 base from V and 0 from J; bases not matched to a gene: 9. The CDR3 bases are TGTGCCAGCAGTGAAGACCGGGACAGTAGACCCTCTGGGGCCAACGTCCTGACTTTC. It yields the protein CASSEDRDSRPSGANVLTF.

This chain connects TRBV7-8 to TRBJ1-2, with 9 bases lining up with TRBD1. V lost 3 bases, J lost 3 bases, and 2 bases stayed unmatched. Germline V CDR1 and CDR2: SGHVS, FQNEAQ. The CDR3 spans 14 residues. The CDR3, as DNA: TGTGCCAGCAGCTTGAGACAGGGGGACTATGGCTACACCTTC. Translating gives CASSLRQGDYGYTF.

This clone showed up just once. The CDR3 DNA reads as TGTGCCAGCAGGGAAGCAACCGGGGAGCTGTTTTTT. Translating it yields CASREATGELFF. The chain joins TRBV11-3 to TRBJ2-2; no clear D gene. The germline V gene encodes CDR1 SGHNT and CDR2 YENEEA. Trimming shortened V by 6 bases and J by 5 bases, and 7 bases separated the two germline ends. CDR3 length: 12 amino acids.

The genes are TRBV19 and TRBJ2-5, with D perhaps TRBD2 (6 bases). Per the germline V gene, CDR1 is LNHDA and CDR2 is SQIVND (reference sequence). The CDR3 is 13 amino acids. V lost 3 bases to trimming and J lost 5 bases, with 10 bases between them. As DNA, the CDR3 is TGTGCCAGTAGTATGACCCGGGGGGAGACCCAGTACTTC. It translates to CASSMTRGETQYF.

The CDR3 region is CASSLAPTSGVTDTQYF. The CDR3 coding sequence is TGCGCCAGCAGCTTGGCCCCGACTAGCGGGGTCACAGATACGCAGTATTTT. The chain uses TRBV5-1 and TRBJ2-3, with TRBD2 identical over 11 bases. The CDR3 loop spans 17 amino acids. The trim removed 0 bases at V and 2 bases at J, leaving 5 bases unmatched. Germline lookup yields CDR1 SGHRS and CDR2 YFSETQ.

The chain uses TRBV5-1 and TRBJ2-1; TRBD2 matches 15 bases. The CDR3 has 19 amino acids. Germline trimming cut 4 bases from V and 4 bases from J; bases unmatched to any gene: 12. The germline CDR1 and CDR2 sequences are SGHRS and YFSETQ. CDR3 bases: TGCGCCAGCAGCGCGGGACTAGCGGGAGGTGGGGGAGCTTACAATGAGCAGTTCTTC. Translated, it gives CASSAGLAGGGGAYNEQFF.

The chain has TRBV30 and TRBJ1-5; 7 nucleotides match TRBD1. Unmatched junction bases numbered 7, after V lost 2 bases and J lost 9 bases. This CDR3 region has 13 residues. The germline CDR1 and CDR2 sequences are GTSNPN and SVGIG (reference sequence). This CDR3 is CAWSRQGDLPQHF. CDR3 sequence (DNA): TGTGCCTGGAGTCGTCAGGGGGATCTGCCCCAGCATTTT.